This TCR beta chain was retrieved from a study of graft-versus-host responses after intestinal transplantation. Findings and caveats of the study: Declining HvG levels early post-transplant were linked to peak circulating GvH clone levels. GvH clones surfaced in recipient marrow, some emerging earlier in ileum or blood. Graft-versus-host to host-versus-graft clonal ratios in allografts were high in patients with graft-donor T cell macrochimerism.

Germline assignment: CDR1 MGHRA and CDR2 YSYEKL. The CDR3 has 17 amino acids. With 0 bases removed from V and 0 bases from J, the gap between germline ends came to 11 bases. With respect to this clone: What it recognizes is unknown. At the DNA level, this CDR3 is encoded by other sequences in the same sample as well.

Generated by immunoSEQ multiplex PCR, the TCRdb table keeps only in-frame clones and is missing some. The sample holds about 59,000 clones; around 92% are singletons and the top ten take about 0.38%. This receptor was taken from a human donor who was the organ donor for an intestinal transplant. Specimen: unstimulated CD4+ T cells sorted from spleen or lymph node cells, collected before transplant. V usage is TRBV4-1 and J usage is TRBJ2-2; D is undetermined. DNA of the CDR3: TGCGCCAGCAGCCAAGAATACCTGGCCGCGAACACCGGGGAGCTGTTTTTT. It yields the protein CASSQEYLAANTGELFF.